The present TCR beta chain was sequenced within a study of T cells in Graves' hyperthyroidism and ophthalmopathy. Those with hyperthyroidism were 18 to 65 years old, newly diagnosed, and ill for under 2 months. From RNA transcripts, TCR beta CDR3 regions were amplified. Researchers ran a first-round RT-PCR on the TCR CDR3 using the HTBI primer set. TCRdb processed the multiplex PCR reads anew with MiXCR; each CDR3 protein has one entry. The sample has around 350,000 distinct CDR3 sequences, about 18% seen once; the top ten hold 3.7%. The sample holds many counts of this clonotype. No antigen is known for it. Overall study results and limits: Within blood appeared most thyroid clonotypes that had expanded above 0.001.

Trimming cost V 2 bases and J 2 bases; bases outside gene matches: 7. Germline CDR1 is MNHEY and CDR2 is SVGAGI. CDR3 length equals 16 residues. The sample was blood. V is TRBV6-5 and J is TRBJ1-2; TRBD1 aligns across 8 bases. This TCR was recovered from a woman aged 18-35 years with Graves' hyperthyroidism. The DNA of the CDR3 is TGTGCCAGCAGTTACGGTTGGGACAGGTCCAACTATGGCTACACCTTC. Amino acid sequence: CASSYGWDRSNYGYTF.